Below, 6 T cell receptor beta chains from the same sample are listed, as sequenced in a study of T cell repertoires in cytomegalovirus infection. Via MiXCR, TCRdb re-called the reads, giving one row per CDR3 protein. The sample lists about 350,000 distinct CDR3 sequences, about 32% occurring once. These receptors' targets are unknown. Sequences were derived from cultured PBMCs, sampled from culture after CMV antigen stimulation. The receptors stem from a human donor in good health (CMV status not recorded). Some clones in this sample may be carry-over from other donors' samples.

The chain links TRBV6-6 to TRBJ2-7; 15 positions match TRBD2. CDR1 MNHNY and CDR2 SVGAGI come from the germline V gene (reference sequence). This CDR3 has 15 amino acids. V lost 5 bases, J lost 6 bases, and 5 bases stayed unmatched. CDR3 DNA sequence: TGTGCCAGCAGTCCGGGACTAGCGGGAGGTTTCGAGCAGTACTTC. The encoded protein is CASSPGLAGGFEQYF.

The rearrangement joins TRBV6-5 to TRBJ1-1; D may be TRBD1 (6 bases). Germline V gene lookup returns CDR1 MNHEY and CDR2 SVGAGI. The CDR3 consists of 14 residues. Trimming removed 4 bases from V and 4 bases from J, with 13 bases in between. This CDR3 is CASSFSRGTTEAFF. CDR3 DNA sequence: TGTGCCAGCAGTTTTTCCAGGGGAACCACTGAAGCTTTCTTT.

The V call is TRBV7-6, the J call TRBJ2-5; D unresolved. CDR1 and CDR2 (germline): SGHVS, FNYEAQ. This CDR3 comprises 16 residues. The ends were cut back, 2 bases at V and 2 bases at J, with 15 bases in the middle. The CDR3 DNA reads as TGTGCCAGCAGCTTATTCCGGAGAGGACCTCAAGAGACCCAGTACTTC. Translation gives CASSLFRRGPQETQYF.

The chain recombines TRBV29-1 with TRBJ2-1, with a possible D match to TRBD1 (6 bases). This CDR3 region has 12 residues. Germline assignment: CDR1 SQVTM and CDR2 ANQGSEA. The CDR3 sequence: CRAGVSYNEQFF. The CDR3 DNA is TGCAGGGCAGGGGTCTCCTACAATGAGCAGTTCTTC.

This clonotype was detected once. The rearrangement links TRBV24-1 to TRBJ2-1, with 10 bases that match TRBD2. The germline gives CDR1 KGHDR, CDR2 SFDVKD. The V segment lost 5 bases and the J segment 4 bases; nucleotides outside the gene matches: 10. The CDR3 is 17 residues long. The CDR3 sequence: CATSARGMTSGYNEQFF. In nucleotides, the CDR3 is TGTGCCACCAGTGCCAGGGGCATGACTAGCGGGTACAATGAGCAGTTCTTC.

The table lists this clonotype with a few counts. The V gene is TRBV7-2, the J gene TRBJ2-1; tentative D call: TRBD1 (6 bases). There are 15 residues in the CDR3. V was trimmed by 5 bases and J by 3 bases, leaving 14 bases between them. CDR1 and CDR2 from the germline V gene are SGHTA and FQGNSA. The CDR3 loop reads CASSASSRGYNEQFF. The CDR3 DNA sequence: TGTGCCAGCAGCGCGTCTAGCAGGGGCTACAATGAGCAGTTCTTC.